The 19 T cell receptor beta chains presented below share a single source sample, sequenced in a study of blood T cell repertoires in COVID-19. Here immunoSEQ multiplex PCR was the method, and the copy in TCRdb shows in-frame clones only, minus some. Of 490,000 or so clones listed, 70% to 90% were seen once; the top ten hold 7% to 10%. The sample taken for sequencing was PBMCs or T cells enriched from blood (not recorded which). The receptors stem from a woman in her fifties or sixties who had recovered from COVID-19.

The chain combines TRBV5-1 with TRBJ2-7; 9 bases agree with TRBD1. Trimming removed 4 bases from V and 5 bases from J; junction bases left unmatched: 7. This CDR3 has 14 amino acids. The germline V gene has CDR1 SGHRS and CDR2 YFSETQ. CDR3 amino acids: CASSPGQGYNEQYF. The CDR3 DNA reads TGCGCCAGCAGCCCGGGACAGGGTTATAACGAGCAGTACTTC.

This clone was seen a few times. V gene TRBV10-3 combines with J gene TRBJ1-6; the match to TRBD1 covers 8 bases. CDR1 and CDR2 (germline): ENHRY, SYGVKD. CDR3 length: 13 residues. V dropped 7 bases and J dropped 10; count of bases not matched to a gene: 6. CDR3 bases: TGTGCCATCACCCAACAGGGGGGATCACCCCTCCACTTT. Translating it yields CAITQQGGSPLHF.

This clone showed up just once. The J gene is TRBJ1-2, the V gene TRBV27; D gene unclear. V lost 3 bases to trimming and J lost 8 bases, with 19 bases between them. CDR3 size: 15 residues. Germline values: CDR1 MNHEY, CDR2 SMNVEV (reference sequence). The CDR3 sequence: CASSFVSSTALGYTF. The CDR3 DNA reads as TGTGCCAGCAGTTTTGTCTCTAGTACGGCCCTCGGCTACACCTTC.

The CDR3 DNA is TGTGCCAGCAGTGAAGCGGAAAAGGGGGCAGGCAATGAGCAGTTCTTC. Its protein is CASSEAEKGAGNEQFF. The chain is built from TRBV2 and TRBJ2-1; TRBD1 agrees at 7 bases. This CDR3 contains 16 residues. CDR1 is SNHLY and CDR2 is FYNNEI in the germline V gene. With 0 bases clipped from V and 6 bases from J, the junction kept 8 bases outside the gene matches.

J is TRBJ1-1 and V is TRBV11-3, with D tentatively TRBD1 (6 bases). V lost 4 bases and J lost 3, with 9 bases in between. Germline-derived CDR1 and CDR2 are SGHNT and YENEEA. There are 13 residues in the CDR3. DNA for the CDR3: TGTGCCAGCAGCTCAAACAGGGACACTGAAGCTTTCTTT. Protein: CASSSNRDTEAFF.

This clone was observed a single time. The chain employs TRBV7-9 and TRBJ2-2, with 8 bases identical to TRBD1. CDR1 is SEHNR, CDR2 FQNEAQ, per germline (reference sequence). The V segment lost 5 bases and the J segment 1 base; nucleotides outside the gene matches: 3. The CDR3 loop spans 15 amino acids. The CDR3 nucleotides are TGTGCCAGCAGCCCTGGGACAGGGAACACCGGGGAGCTGTTTTTT. This translates into CASSPGTGNTGELFF.

The gene calls are TRBV4-1 and TRBJ1-5, with TRBD1 matching over 9 bases. In germline, CDR1 is MGHRA, CDR2 YSYEKL. J gave up 7 bases and V 4 bases, and 5 bases lay outside the gene matches. The CDR3 has 14 residues. CDR3 sequence: CASSPGTGSQPQHF. CDR3 DNA sequence: TGCGCCAGCAGCCCAGGGACAGGGTCCCAGCCCCAGCATTTT.

The V gene is TRBV28, the J gene TRBJ2-5; D not certain. This CDR3 has 13 residues. V lost 7 bases and J 3 bases, leaving 12 bases between the germline ends. Germline V CDR1 and CDR2: MDHEN, SYDVKM. CDR3 nucleotide sequence: TGTGCCAGCACCCCCGGTCAAAAAGAGACCCAGTACTTC. It is translated as CASTPGQKETQYF.

The chain carries TRBV6-5 and TRBJ1-2; 7 bases line up with TRBD1. Germline CDR1 MNHEY, CDR2 SVGAGI. CDR3 length: 15 amino acids. Trimming at V came to 7 bases and at J to 8 bases, leaving 16 bases not matched to a gene. CDR3 DNA: TGTGCCAGCAAAAATACAGGGGTCGGGACACGCGGCTACACCTTC. Its protein product is CASKNTGVGTRGYTF.

This clone was seen a single time. The chain couples TRBV9 to TRBJ2-1; 10 bases line up with TRBD2. Trimming cost V 1 base and J 4 bases; bases outside gene matches: 11. This CDR3 is built from 18 residues. Per the germline V gene, CDR1 is SGDLS and CDR2 is YYNGEE. Here the CDR3 DNA reads TGTGCCAGCAGCGTACTCTCGATAGCGGGGGGCGGGTACAATGAGCAGTTCTTC. This translates into CASSVLSIAGGGYNEQFF.

The V call is TRBV19, the J call TRBJ1-6; possible D gene TRBD1, 6 bases. The CDR3 covers 18 residues. Germline V lookup: CDR1 LNHDA, CDR2 SQIVND (reference sequence). The V and J ends lost 5 bases and 6 bases respectively, with 23 bases between them. CDR3 protein: CASSHDPPGGDTNSPLHF. Here the CDR3 DNA reads TGTGCCAGTAGTCATGACCCCCCGGGGGGGGACACTAATTCACCCCTCCACTTT.

This chain uses TRBV9 with TRBJ2-5; 11 nucleotides agree with TRBD2. The germline gives CDR1 SGDLS, CDR2 YYNGEE. This CDR3 contains 16 residues. J was trimmed by 4 bases and V by 7 bases; bases with no gene match: 12. The CDR3 DNA reads TGTGCCAGCTCTTTAGCGGGGGGGCTGGGTGGAGAGACCCAGTACTTC. Translation gives CASSLAGGLGGETQYF.

The V call is TRBV7-2, the J call TRBJ2-6; 7 bases are shared with TRBD1. Germline V gives CDR1 SGHTA, CDR2 FQGNSA. The V gene end was trimmed by 8 bases and the J gene end by 4 bases; junction bases not matched to a gene: 8. The CDR3 runs 15 residues. The CDR3 DNA reads as TGTGCCAGCGGGGCACAGGGGTCGGGGGCCAACGTCCTGACTTTC. Encoded protein: CASGAQGSGANVLTF.

The gene calls are TRBV5-4 and TRBJ2-3; a possible D gene is TRBD2 (5 bases). CDR1 and CDR2 (germline): SGHNT, YYREEE (reference sequence). Between the trimmed V and J ends, which lost 2 bases and 5 bases, there was a span of 6 bases. The CDR3 loop spans 12 amino acids. CDR3 DNA sequence: TGTGCCAGCAGCTTTGAGGGAGATACGCAGTATTTT. Its translation: CASSFEGDTQYF.

This chain links TRBV10-3 with TRBJ2-1; 11 bases match TRBD1. CDR1 and CDR2 from the germline V gene are ENHRY and SYGVKD. This CDR3 spans 16 amino acids. V lost 2 bases, J lost 6 bases, and 6 bases stayed unmatched. The CDR3 sequence: CAISERTGGVVNEQFF. In DNA, the CDR3 is TGTGCCATCAGTGAGAGGACAGGGGGCGTTGTCAATGAGCAGTTCTTC.

The rearrangement uses TRBV19 and TRBJ2-1; 8 nucleotides align to TRBD1. The trim removed 6 bases at V and 9 bases at J, leaving 10 bases unmatched. Germline V CDR1 and CDR2: LNHDA, SQIVND (reference sequence). The CDR3 is 14 residues long. CDR3 in DNA: TGTGCCAGTAGCCTCTCGGACAGGGCGGGTGAGCAGTTCTTC. This gives the protein CASSLSDRAGEQFF.

The V and J genes are TRBV19 and TRBJ1-2; 7 positions match TRBD1. Germline-derived CDR1 and CDR2 are LNHDA and SQIVND (reference sequence). This CDR3 has 15 residues. V gave up 1 base and J gave up 3 bases; unmatched junction bases: 5. As DNA, the CDR3 is TGTGCCAGTAGTATAGTCTGGACAGGTGACTATGGCTACACCTTC. It is translated as CASSIVWTGDYGYTF.

The chain joins TRBV27 to TRBJ1-6; 11 nucleotides agree with TRBD1. This CDR3 is 16 amino acids long. After removal of 4 bases from V and 5 bases from J, the junction contained 4 bases not matched to a gene. The V gene's germline CDR1 is MNHEY and CDR2 SMNVEV (reference sequence). The CDR3, as DNA: TGTGCCAGCAGTTCCCTGGGACAGGGGGATAATTCACCCCTCCACTTT. This gives the protein CASSSLGQGDNSPLHF.

The chain combines TRBV18 with TRBJ1-2; 7 bases line up with TRBD1. Trimming took 4 bases from V and 4 from J; bases not matched to a gene: 3. The CDR3 totals 13 residues. Looked up from germline, CDR1 is KGHSH and CDR2 is LQKENI. The CDR3: CASSLDRVYGYTF. CDR3 DNA: TGTGCCAGCTCACTTGACAGGGTCTATGGCTACACCTTC.